These T cell receptor beta chains were read from a single sample in a study of blood T cell repertoires in COVID-19. Produced via immunoSEQ multiplex PCR; TCRdb's table is partial and in-frame only. The sample lists some 670,000 clones, 80% to 90% seen once, with 0.2% to 0.3% in the top ten. The sequenced material came from peripheral blood. These receptors were taken from a young woman with acute or convalescent COVID-19. CDR3s include the opening cysteine and the closing phenylalanine or tryptophan. Fields, in order: J gene, clone size, V gene, D gene, CDR3 DNA, CDR3 protein. A D gene is named only where the DNA matches it firmly. For some rows the clone size is stated as once, few or many, or as a class when expanded; others skip it.

TRBJ1-1 NA TRBV4-3 NA TGCGCCAGCAGCCCAACGCCCGGAGGTTTCGTTGGGGCTGAAGCTTTCTTT CASSPTPGGFVGAEAFF
TRBJ2-5 NA TRBV6-4 TRBD1 TGTGCCAGCAGCCCCCGGGACAGGGGGCGCCAGGGCAAGGAGACCCAGTACTTC CASSPRDRGRQGKETQYF
TRBJ2-7 NA TRBV28 NA TGTGCCAGCAGTTTGTCACCGAACTTCTCCTACGAGCAGTACTTC CASSLSPNFSYEQYF
TRBJ2-1 NA TRBV14 NA TGTGCCAGCAGCCACTATGAGGTGGGTGAGCAGTTCTTC CASSHYEVGEQFF
TRBJ1-1 NA TRBV4-1 TRBD1 TGCGCCAGCAGCCACAATTTACCGACAGGGTTGACTGAAGCTTTCTTT CASSHNLPTGLTEAFF
TRBJ1-1 NA TRBV7-2 TRBD1 TGTGCCAGCAGCGAGAAAGTGACAGGGCCTGTGAACACTGAAGCTTTCTTT CASSEKVTGPVNTEAFF
TRBJ1-3 few TRBV7-6 NA TGTGCCAGCAGCTTAAAGGGGGGGCAGGGTGGAAACACCATATATTTT CASSLKGGQGGNTIYF
TRBJ2-7 NA TRBV7-9 NA TGTGCCAGCAGCTTGCCAGGGTCCCACGAGCAGTACTTC CASSLPGSHEQYF
TRBJ1-4 NA TRBV14 TRBD1 TGTGCCAGCAGCGAACGGGACAGGGGGCCTTATGAAAAACTGTTTTTT CASSERDRGPYEKLFF
TRBJ2-7 NA TRBV9 NA TGTGCCAGCAGCGCAACGCAGATAAACTCCTACGAGCAGTACTTC CASSATQINSYEQYF
TRBJ1-4 once TRBV12-1 NA TGTGCCAGCAGAACCGGGACAGGGGACTTTTCGGCTAATGAAAAACTGTTTTTT CASRTGTGDFSANEKLFF
TRBJ2-5 NA TRBV3-1/TRBV3-2 TRBD2 TGTGCCAGCAGCCAAGGATCGACTAGCGGGGGGCATTGGCTAGAGACCCAGTACTTC CASSQGSTSGGHWLETQYF
TRBJ2-1 NA TRBV3-1/TRBV3-2 TRBD2 TGTGCCAGCAGCCAAAGCGGGGGGGCCTATATCGTCAATGAGCAGTTCTTC CASSQSGGAYIVNEQFF
TRBJ2-7 NA TRBV13 TRBD1 TGTGCCAGCAGGGGTCCCGGGACAGGACGTCAGGTGCAGTACTTC CASRGPGTGRQVQYF
TRBJ2-3 NA TRBV11-3 TRBD1 TGTGCCAGCAGCCGAGCTGGGACAGCCACAGATACGCAGTATTTT CASSRAGTATDTQYF
TRBJ2-7 NA TRBV6-5 TRBD2 TGTGCCAGCGGGGAGGGTAGGTCCTACGAGCAGTACTTC CASGEGRSYEQYF
TRBJ2-7 NA TRBV7-9 NA TGTGCCAGCAGCTCAGCCCCTTCGGAGCAGTACTTC CASSSAPSEQYF
TRBJ1-3 NA TRBV5-5 NA TGTGCCAGCAGTTCGCCAGGGCCCCCTGGAAACACCATATATTTT CASSSPGPPGNTIYF
TRBJ2-7 NA TRBV6-1 TRBD2 TGTGCCAGCAGTGAAGGGGGGGGGTTCTCCTACGAGCAGTACTTC CASSEGGGFSYEQYF
TRBJ1-2 NA TRBV5-3 NA TGTGCCAGAAGCTACAGCTACACCTTC CARSYSYTF
TRBJ2-7 once TRBV29-1 TRBD1 TGCAGCGTGAGAGACAGGGGGAACTCCTACGAGCAGTACTTC CSVRDRGNSYEQYF
TRBJ2-7 NA TRBV5-1 TRBD1 TGCGCCAGCAGCCTTCTGACAGGGACCTACGAGCAGTACTTC CASSLLTGTYEQYF
TRBJ2-7 NA TRBV21-1 NA TGTGCCAGCAGCGAAGGACTAGTCCACGAGCAGTACTTC CASSEGLVHEQYF
TRBJ2-3 NA TRBV4-1 NA TGCGCCAGCAGCCAAGTAGCGCACACAGATACGCAGTATTTT CASSQVAHTDTQYF
TRBJ2-1 NA TRBV7-2 NA TGTGCCAGCAGCTTAAACCCGGCAGGGCGCTACAATGAGCAGTTCTTC CASSLNPAGRYNEQFF
TRBJ1-2 NA TRBV9 TRBD1 TGTGCCAGCAGATTACAGGGGGCGCGGATCCACTTC CASRLQGARIHF
TRBJ2-1 NA TRBV7-2 NA TGTGCCAGCAGCCCTCAACTAGTGGGCAATGAGCAGTTCTTC CASSPQLVGNEQFF
TRBJ1-2 NA TRBV28 TRBD1 TGTGCCAGCACCTTGTCCCGCCAGGGGGAGGGCTACACCTTC CASTLSRQGEGYTF
TRBJ2-7 NA TRBV24-1 TRBD2 TGTGCCACCAGTGATTCCCGGCTAGCGGGGAAGCAGTACTTC CATSDSRLAGKQYF
TRBJ2-7 once TRBV21-1 NA TGTGCCAGCAATCCCCACCTTGGACAGGAGAGAGGCTACGAGCAGTACTTC CASNPHLGQERGYEQYF
TRBJ2-3 NA TRBV5-1 TRBD1 TGCGCCAGCAGCTGGGACAGGGGAACTAGCACAGATACGCAGTATTTT CASSWDRGTSTDTQYF
TRBJ1-4 NA TRBV5-1 TRBD1 TGCGCCAGCAGCTTGGGACAGGGGGAAAAACTGTTTTTT CASSLGQGEKLFF
TRBJ1-1 once TRBV4-1 NA TGCGCCAGCAGCCGAGCAGGGGTGAACACTGAAGCTTTCTTT CASSRAGVNTEAFF
TRBJ1-2 NA TRBV29-1 TRBD1 TGCAGCGGGACCGGGACAGGAGGATACACCTTC CSGTGTGGYTF
TRBJ1-4 NA TRBV7-9 NA TGTGCCAGCAGCCAACGGGACAAGGCTAATGAAAAACTGTTTTTT CASSQRDKANEKLFF
TRBJ2-1 NA TRBV19 TRBD1 TGTGCCAGTAGTGCGGACAGGGCCAACAATGAGCAGTTCTTC CASSADRANNEQFF
TRBJ1-6 few TRBV19 NA TGTGCCATACAGCCTGATTATAATTCACCCCTCCACTTT CAIQPDYNSPLHF
TRBJ1-1 NA TRBV29-1 TRBD1 TGCAGCTCCAGGACAGGGTTGGAAGCTTTCTTT CSSRTGLEAFF
TRBJ1-1 NA TRBV4-1 NA TGCGCCAGCAGCCAAGATGGGGGCGGTTACACTGAAGCTTTCTTT CASSQDGGGYTEAFF
TRBJ2-5 NA TRBV29-1 TRBD2 TGCAGCGTGGCCGGGACTAGCGGGGGGATGAACCAAGAGACCCAGTACTTC CSVAGTSGGMNQETQYF
TRBJ2-2 few TRBV3-1/TRBV3-2 TRBD1 TGTGCCAGCAGCAACGGGGAGGACAGGGTTGTGCCCGGGGAGCTGTTTTTT CASSNGEDRVVPGELFF
TRBJ1-5 NA TRBV27 TRBD1 TGTGCCAGCAGGGGGACAGGGGGCAATCAGCCCCAGCATTTT CASRGTGGNQPQHF
TRBJ1-6 NA TRBV19 NA TGTGCCAGTAGTCCCAACAGGAATTCACCCCTCCACTTT CASSPNRNSPLHF
TRBJ2-7 NA TRBV28 NA TGTGCCAGCAGTTTTCCCGGTGAGCAGTACTTC CASSFPGEQYF
TRBJ2-1 once TRBV6-1 TRBD2 TGTGCCAGCAGTGAAAGGCTAGCGGGGGGCTCCTACAATGAGCAGTTCTTC CASSERLAGGSYNEQFF
TRBJ1-6 NA TRBV28 NA TGTGCCAGCAGTTTGGGGCAGGTTAATTCACCCCTCCACTTT CASSLGQVNSPLHF
TRBJ2-3 NA TRBV6-4 TRBD2 TGTGCCAGCAGTTCCGGGACTAGCGGGGAAACAGATACGCAGTATTTT CASSSGTSGETDTQYF
TRBJ2-2 NA TRBV2 TRBD1 TGTGCCAGCAGGGAACAGGGGGCACTAAACACCGGGGAGCTGTTTTTT CASREQGALNTGELFF
TRBJ1-2 NA TRBV7-3 TRBD1 TGTGCCAGCAGCTTACAGGGGGCCCGAGATGGCTACACCTTC CASSLQGARDGYTF
TRBJ1-6 NA TRBV12-3/TRBV12-4 TRBD1 TGTGCCAGCACGGGACAGGAGAATTCACCCCTCCACTTT CASTGQENSPLHF
TRBJ2-7 NA TRBV7-2 NA TGTGCCAGCAGCTTAAGCAGTAGGAGCTCCTACGAGCAGTACTTC CASSLSSRSSYEQYF
TRBJ2-1 NA TRBV19 TRBD1 TGTGCCAGTAGTAGGAGGGATACCGGGACAGGGACCAATGAGCAGTTCTTC CASSRRDTGTGTNEQFF
TRBJ1-3 NA TRBV5-4 NA TGTGCCAGCAGCTCGCCCATGAGCCCTGGAAACACCATATATTTT CASSSPMSPGNTIYF
TRBJ1-3 NA TRBV2 TRBD1 TGTGCCAGCAGCAGGGGGCCTGGAAACACCATATATTTT CASSRGPGNTIYF